The clone carrying this T cell receptor beta chain was seen only once. What it binds is not known. This sample was taken from a study of shared clonotypes between healthy human individuals. Whole-study context: CD4 naive cells filled three plates per donor, CD4 memory three, CD8 naive two and CD8 memory one. Whole-study results and caveats: Clonotypes which were not shared had lower generation probabilities than clonotypes that all four donors shared.

Sequenced by immunoSEQ multiplex PCR; TCRdb stores in-frame clones only, minus some. Of hundreds of thousands of clones detected, approximately 95% appear once; the ten largest clones hold 0.05% to 0.07%. V shed 5 bases and J shed 2 bases, with 8 bases lying between them. The germline CDR1 and CDR2 sequences are MDHEN and SYDVKM. The CDR3 length is 13 residues. This sequence joins TRBV28 and TRBJ2-3; D ambiguous. Sample: naive CD4+ T cells sorted from blood. Subset: CD45RA+ positively selected. The clonotype comes from a woman aged 30 to 39 in good health. CDR3 sequence: CASSPPTTDTQYF. The CDR3 bases are TGTGCCAGCAGTCCCCCGACCACAGATACGCAGTATTTT.